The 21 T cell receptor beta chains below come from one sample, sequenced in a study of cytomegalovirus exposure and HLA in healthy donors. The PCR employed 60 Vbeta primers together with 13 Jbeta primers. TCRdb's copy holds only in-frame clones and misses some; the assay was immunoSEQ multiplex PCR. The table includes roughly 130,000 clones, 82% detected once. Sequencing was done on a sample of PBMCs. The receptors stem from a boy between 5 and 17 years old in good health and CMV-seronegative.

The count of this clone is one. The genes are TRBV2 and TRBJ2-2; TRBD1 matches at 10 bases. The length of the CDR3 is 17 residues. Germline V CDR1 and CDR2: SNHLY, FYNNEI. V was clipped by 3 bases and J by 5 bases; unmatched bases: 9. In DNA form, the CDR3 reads TGTGCCAGCAGTGATTCCGAGGACAGGGGGTGGACCGGGGAGCTGTTTTTT. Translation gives CASSDSEDRGWTGELFF.

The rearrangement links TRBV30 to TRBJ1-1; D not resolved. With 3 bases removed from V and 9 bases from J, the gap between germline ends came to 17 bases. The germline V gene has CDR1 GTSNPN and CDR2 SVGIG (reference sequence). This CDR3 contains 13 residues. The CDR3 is CAWSPGTPAQAFF. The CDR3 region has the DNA TGTGCCTGGAGCCCTGGCACCCCTGCCCAAGCTTTCTTT.

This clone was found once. The CDR3 sequence is CASSEELGTGSWEQYF. CDR3 bases: TGTGCCAGCAGTGAAGAATTGGGGACAGGGTCATGGGAGCAGTACTTC. V and J are TRBV6-1 and TRBJ2-7; 9 bases are shared with TRBD1. The CDR3 length is 16 residues. Germline loops: CDR1 MNHNS, CDR2 SASEGT. V gave up 1 base and J gave up 7 bases; unmatched junction bases: 11.

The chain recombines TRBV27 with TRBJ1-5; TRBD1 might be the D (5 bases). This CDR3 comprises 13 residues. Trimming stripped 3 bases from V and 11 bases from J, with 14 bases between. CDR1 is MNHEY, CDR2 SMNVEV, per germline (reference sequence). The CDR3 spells CASSLGLTKAQHF. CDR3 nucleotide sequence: TGTGCCAGCAGTTTGGGGCTGACCAAAGCCCAGCATTTT.

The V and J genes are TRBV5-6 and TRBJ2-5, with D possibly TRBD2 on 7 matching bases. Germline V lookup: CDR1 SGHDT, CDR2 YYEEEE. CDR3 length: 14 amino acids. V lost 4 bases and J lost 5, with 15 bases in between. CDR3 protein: CASSPGGQGETQYF. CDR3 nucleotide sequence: TGTGCCAGCAGCCCCGGGGGGCAGGGGGAGACCCAGTACTTC.

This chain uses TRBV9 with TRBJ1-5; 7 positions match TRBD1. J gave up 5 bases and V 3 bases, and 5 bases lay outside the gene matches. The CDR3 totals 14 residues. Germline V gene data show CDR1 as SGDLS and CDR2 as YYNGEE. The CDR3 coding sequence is TGTGCCAGCAGCGAGGGGGCCCGTTATCAGCCCCAGCATTTT. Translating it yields CASSEGARYQPQHF.

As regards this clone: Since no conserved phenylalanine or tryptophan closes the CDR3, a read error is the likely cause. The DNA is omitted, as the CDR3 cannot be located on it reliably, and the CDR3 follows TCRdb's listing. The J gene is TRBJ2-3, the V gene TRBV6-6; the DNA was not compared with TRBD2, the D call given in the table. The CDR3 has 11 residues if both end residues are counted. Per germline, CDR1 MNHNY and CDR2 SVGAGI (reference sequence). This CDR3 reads CASSASGLLAT.

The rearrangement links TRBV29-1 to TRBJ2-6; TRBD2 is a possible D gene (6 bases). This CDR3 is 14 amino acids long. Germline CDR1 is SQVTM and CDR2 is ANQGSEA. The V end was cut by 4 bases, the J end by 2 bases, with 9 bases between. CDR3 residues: CSVVGGAGANVLTF. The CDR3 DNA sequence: TGCAGCGTTGTGGGGGGAGCTGGGGCCAACGTCCTGACTTTC.

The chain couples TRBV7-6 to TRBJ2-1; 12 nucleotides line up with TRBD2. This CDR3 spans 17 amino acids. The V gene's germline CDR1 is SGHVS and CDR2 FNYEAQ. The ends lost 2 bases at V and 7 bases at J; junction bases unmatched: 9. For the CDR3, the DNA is TGTGCCAGCAGCTTATGGACTAGCGGGATCGAGTGGAATGAGCAGTTCTTC. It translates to CASSLWTSGIEWNEQFF.

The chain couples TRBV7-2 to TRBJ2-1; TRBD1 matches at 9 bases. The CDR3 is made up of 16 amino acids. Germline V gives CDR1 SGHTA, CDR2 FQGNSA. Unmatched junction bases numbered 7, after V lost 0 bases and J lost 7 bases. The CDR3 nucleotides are TGTGCCAGCAGCTTAGCTCCGGGACAGGGCGAGAATGAGCAGTTCTTC. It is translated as CASSLAPGQGENEQFF.

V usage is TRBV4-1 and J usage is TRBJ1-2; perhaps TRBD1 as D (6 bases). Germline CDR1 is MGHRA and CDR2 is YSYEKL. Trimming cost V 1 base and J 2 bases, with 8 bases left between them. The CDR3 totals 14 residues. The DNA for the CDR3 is TGCGCCAGCAGCCAAGTTACAGGGAACTATGGCTACACCTTC. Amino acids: CASSQVTGNYGYTF.

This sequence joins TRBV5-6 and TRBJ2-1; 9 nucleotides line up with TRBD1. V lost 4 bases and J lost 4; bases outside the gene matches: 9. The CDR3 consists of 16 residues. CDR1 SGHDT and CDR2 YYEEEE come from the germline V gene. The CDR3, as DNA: TGTGCCAGCAGCCGAGGTACAGGGGGCGCATACAATGAGCAGTTCTTC. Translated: CASSRGTGGAYNEQFF.

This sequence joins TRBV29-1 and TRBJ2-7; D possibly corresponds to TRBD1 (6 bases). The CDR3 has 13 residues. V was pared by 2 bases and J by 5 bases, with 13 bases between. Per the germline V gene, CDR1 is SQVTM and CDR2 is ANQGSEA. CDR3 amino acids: CSVELPDRHEQYF. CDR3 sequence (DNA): TGCAGCGTTGAACTCCCGGACAGACACGAGCAGTACTTC.

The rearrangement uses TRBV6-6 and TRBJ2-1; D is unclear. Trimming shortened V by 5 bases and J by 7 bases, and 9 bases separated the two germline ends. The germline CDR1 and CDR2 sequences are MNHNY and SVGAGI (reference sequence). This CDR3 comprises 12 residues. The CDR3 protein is CASSPLENEQFF. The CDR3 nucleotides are TGTGCCAGCAGTCCCCTGGAGAATGAGCAGTTCTTC.

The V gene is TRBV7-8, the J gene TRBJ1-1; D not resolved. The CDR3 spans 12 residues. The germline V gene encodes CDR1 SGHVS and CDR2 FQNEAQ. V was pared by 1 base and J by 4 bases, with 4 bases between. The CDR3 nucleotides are TGTGCCAGCAGCTTAGGGAGCACTGAAGCTTTCTTT. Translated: CASSLGSTEAFF.

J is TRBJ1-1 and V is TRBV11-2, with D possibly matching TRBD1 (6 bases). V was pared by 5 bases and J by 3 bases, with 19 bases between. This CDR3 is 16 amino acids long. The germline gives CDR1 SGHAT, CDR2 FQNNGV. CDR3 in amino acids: CASSLITGTGDTEAFF. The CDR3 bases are TGTGCCAGCAGCCTAATCACAGGGACGGGTGACACTGAAGCTTTCTTT. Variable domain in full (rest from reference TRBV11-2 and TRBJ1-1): EAGVAQSPRYKIIEKRQSVAFWCNPISGHATLYWYQQILGQGPKLLIQFQNNGVVDDSQLPKDRFSAERLKGVDSTLKIQPAKLEDSAVYLCASSLITGTGDTEAFFGQGTRLTVV.

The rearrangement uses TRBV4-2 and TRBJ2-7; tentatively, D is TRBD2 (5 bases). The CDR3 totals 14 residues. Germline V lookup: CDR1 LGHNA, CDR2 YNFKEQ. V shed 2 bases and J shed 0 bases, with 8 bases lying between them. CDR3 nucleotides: TGTGCCAGCAGCCAAACGGGAATCTCCTACGAGCAGTACTTC. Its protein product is CASSQTGISYEQYF.

The DNA of the CDR3 is TGTGCCAGTAGTCCCACACCAAAGGAAAAACTGTTTTTT. It encodes CASSPTPKEKLFF. The genes are TRBV19 and TRBJ1-4; D remains unclear. The germline V gene encodes CDR1 LNHDA and CDR2 SQIVND (reference sequence). The CDR3 has 13 amino acids. V lost 5 bases, J lost 8 bases, and 12 bases lay in between.

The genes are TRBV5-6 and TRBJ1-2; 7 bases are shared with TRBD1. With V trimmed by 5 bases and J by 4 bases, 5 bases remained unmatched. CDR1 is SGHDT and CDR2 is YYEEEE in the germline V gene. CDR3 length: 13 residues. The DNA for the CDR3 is TGTGCCAGCAGTCAGGACAGGTCCTATGGCTACACCTTC. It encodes CASSQDRSYGYTF.

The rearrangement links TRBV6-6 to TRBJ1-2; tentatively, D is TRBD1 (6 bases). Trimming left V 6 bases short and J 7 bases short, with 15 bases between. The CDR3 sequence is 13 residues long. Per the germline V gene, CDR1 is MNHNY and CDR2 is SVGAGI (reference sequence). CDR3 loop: CASSQTGVGGYTF. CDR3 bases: TGTGCCAGCAGCCAGACAGGTGTCGGTGGCTACACCTTC.

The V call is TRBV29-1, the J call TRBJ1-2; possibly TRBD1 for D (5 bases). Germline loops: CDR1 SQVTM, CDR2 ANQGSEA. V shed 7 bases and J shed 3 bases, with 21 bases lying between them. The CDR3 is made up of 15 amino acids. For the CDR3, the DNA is TGCAGCGGTGTGACCCCCCGTAAGGGGTACTATGGCTACACCTTC. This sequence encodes CSGVTPRKGYYGYTF. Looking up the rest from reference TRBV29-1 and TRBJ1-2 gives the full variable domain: SAVISQKPSRDICQRGTSLTIQCQVDSQVTMMFWYRQQPGQSLTLIATANQGSEATYESGFVIDKFPISRPNLTFSTLTVSNMSPEDSSIYLCSGVTPRKGYYGYTFGSGTRLTVV.